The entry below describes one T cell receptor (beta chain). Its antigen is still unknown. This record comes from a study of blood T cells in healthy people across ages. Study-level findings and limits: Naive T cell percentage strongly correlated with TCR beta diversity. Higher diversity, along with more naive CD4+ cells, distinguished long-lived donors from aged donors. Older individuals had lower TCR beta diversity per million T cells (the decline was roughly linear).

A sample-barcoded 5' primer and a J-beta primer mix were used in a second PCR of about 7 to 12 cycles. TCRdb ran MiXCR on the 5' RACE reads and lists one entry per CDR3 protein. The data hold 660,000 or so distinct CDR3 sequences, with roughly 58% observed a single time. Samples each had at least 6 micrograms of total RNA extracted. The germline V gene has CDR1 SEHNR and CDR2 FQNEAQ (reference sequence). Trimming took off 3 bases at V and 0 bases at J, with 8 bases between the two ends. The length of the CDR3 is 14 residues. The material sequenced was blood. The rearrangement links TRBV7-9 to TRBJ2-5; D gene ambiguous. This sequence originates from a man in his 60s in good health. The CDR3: CASSFPNNQETQYF. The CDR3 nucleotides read TGTGCCAGCAGCTTTCCAAACAACCAAGAGACCCAGTACTTC.